The entry below gives a single T cell receptor beta chain sequence along with its context. No antigen is known for it. The V gene end was trimmed by 11 bases and the J gene end by 5 bases; junction bases not matched to a gene: 11. The CDR3 runs to 13 residues. Germline V lookup: CDR1 MDHEN, CDR2 SYDVKM. The data belong to a study of cytomegalovirus exposure and HLA in healthy donors. Primers included in the PCR were 60 Vbeta and 13 Jbeta primers. Clones were sequenced by immunoSEQ multiplex PCR, and TCRdb holds only the in-frame ones, with some missing. The sample has 120,000 to 150,000 clones; roughly 80% are singletons. Study findings and constraints: TCR beta chains numbering more than 150 were designated cytomegalovirus-associated. For most subjects, TCR beta sequences were reported to predict HLA-A and HLA-B alleles with accuracy. Some V segments could not be told apart, so they were left out, TRBV6-2 and TRBV6-3 among them. Later analysis demonstrated an association between a missense DCLRE1C variant and TCR beta V- and J-gene trimming.

The TCR originated in a male donor in good health and CMV-seronegative. The rearrangement links TRBV28 to TRBJ1-1; 7 bases are shared with TRBD1. The sample taken for sequencing was PBMCs. CDR3: CALSNSRGTEAFF. Here the CDR3 DNA reads TGTGCCCTGTCGAACTCCAGGGGGACTGAAGCTTTCTTT.